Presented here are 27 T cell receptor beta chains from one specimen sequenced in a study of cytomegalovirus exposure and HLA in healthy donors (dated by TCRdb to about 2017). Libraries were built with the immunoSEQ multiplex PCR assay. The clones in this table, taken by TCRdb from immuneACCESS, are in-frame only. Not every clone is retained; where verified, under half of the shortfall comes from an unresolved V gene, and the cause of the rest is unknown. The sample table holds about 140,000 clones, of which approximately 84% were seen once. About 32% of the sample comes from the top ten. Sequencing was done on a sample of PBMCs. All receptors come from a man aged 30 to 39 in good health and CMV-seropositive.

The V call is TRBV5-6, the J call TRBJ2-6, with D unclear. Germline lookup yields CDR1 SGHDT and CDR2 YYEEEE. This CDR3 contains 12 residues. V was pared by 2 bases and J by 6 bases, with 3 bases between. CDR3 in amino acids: CASSFQANVLTF. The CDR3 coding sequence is TGTGCCAGCAGCTTTCAGGCCAACGTCCTGACTTTC.

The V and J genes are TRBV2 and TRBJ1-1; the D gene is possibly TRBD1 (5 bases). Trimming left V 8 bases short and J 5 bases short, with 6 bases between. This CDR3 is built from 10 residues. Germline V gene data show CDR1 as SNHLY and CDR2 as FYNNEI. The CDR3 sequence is CASGGTEAFF. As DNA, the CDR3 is TGTGCCAGCGGGGGGACTGAAGCTTTCTTT. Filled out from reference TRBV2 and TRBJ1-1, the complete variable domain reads EPEVTQTPSHQVTQMGQEVILRCVPISNHLYFYWYRQILGQKVEFLVSFYNNEISEKSEIFDDQFSVERPDGSNFTLKIRSTKLEDSAMYFCASGGTEAFFGQGTRLTVV.

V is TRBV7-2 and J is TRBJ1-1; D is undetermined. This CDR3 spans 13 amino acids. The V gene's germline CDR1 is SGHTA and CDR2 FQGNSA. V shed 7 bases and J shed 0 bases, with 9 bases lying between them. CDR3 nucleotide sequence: TGTGCCAGCACCCTCCTAATGAACACTGAAGCTTTCTTT. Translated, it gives CASTLLMNTEAFF. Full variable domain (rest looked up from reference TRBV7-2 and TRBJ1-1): GAGVSQSPSNKVTEKGKDVELRCDPISGHTALYWYRQSLGQGLEFLIYFQGNSAPDKSGLPSDRFSAERTGGSVSTLTIQRTQQEDSAVYLCASTLLMNTEAFFGQGTRLTVV.

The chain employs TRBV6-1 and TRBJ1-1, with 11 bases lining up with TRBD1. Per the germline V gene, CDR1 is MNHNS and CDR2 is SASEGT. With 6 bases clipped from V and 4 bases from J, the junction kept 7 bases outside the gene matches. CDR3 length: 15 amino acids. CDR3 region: CASRIGTGGSTEAFF. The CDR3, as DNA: TGTGCCAGCAGGATCGGGACAGGGGGGAGCACTGAAGCTTTCTTT.

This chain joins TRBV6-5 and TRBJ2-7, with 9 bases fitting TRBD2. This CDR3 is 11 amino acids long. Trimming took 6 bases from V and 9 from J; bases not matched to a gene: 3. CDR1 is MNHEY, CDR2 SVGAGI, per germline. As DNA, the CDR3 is TGTGCCAGCAGGCTAGCGGGACTGCAGTACTTC. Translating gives CASRLAGLQYF.

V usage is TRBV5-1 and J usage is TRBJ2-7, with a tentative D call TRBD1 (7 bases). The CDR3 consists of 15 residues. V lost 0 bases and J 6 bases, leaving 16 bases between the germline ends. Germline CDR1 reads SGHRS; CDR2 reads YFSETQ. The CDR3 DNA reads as TGCGCCAGCAGCTTGGGCAGGGGGACTTTGCCCGAGCAGTACTTC. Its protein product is CASSLGRGTLPEQYF.

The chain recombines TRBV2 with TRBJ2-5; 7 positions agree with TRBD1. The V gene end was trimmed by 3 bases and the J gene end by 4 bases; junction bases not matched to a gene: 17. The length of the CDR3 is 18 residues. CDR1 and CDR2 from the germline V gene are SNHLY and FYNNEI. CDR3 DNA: TGTGCCAGCAGTGAGGTGACTGGGACAAGACAGGGTTTAGAGACCCAGTACTTC. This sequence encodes CASSEVTGTRQGLETQYF.

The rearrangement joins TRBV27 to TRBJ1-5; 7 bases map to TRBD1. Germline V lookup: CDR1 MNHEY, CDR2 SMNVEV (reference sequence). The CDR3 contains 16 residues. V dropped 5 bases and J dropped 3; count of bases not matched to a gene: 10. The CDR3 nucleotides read TGTGCCAGCAGTCCCCTAGGGACAGTAAACAATCAGCCCCAGCATTTT. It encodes CASSPLGTVNNQPQHF.

The CDR3 here is CATRRDRGTGELFF. CDR3 DNA sequence: TGTGCCACCCGCCGGGACAGGGGAACCGGGGAGCTGTTTTTT. The chain is built from TRBV2 and TRBJ2-2, with 10 bases lining up with TRBD1. Germline V CDR1 and CDR2: SNHLY, FYNNEI. There are 14 residues in the CDR3. Germline trimming cut 10 bases from V and 5 bases from J; bases unmatched to any gene: 7.

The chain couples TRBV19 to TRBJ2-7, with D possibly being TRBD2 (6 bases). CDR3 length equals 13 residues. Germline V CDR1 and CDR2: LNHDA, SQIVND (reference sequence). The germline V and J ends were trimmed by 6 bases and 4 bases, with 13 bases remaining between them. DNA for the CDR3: TGTGCCAGTAGCCGGGACGGAGGGTACGAGCAGTACTTC. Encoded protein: CASSRDGGYEQYF.

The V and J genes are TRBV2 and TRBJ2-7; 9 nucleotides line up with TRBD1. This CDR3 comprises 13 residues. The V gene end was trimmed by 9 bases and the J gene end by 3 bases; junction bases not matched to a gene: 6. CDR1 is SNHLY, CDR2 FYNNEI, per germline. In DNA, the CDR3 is TGTGCCAGTTCCGGGACAGGGCTCTACGAGCAGTACTTC. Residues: CASSGTGLYEQYF.

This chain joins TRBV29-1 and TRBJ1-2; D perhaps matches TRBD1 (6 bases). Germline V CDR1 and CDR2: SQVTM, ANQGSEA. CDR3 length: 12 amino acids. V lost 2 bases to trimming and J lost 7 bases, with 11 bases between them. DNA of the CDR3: TGCAGCGTTGAACCCAGGGGAAGTGGCTACACCTTC. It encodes CSVEPRGSGYTF.

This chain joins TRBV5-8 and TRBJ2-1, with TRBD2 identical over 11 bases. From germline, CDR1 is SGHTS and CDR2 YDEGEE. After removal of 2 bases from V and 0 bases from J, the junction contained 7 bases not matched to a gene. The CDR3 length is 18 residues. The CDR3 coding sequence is TGTGCCAGCAGCTTCCTAGCGGGGGGTCTCAGCTCCTACAATGAGCAGTTCTTC. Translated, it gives CASSFLAGGLSSYNEQFF.

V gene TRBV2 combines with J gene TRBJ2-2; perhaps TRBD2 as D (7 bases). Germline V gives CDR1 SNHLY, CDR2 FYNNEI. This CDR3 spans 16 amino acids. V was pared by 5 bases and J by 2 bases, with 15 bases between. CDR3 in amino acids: CASSFGRTANTGELFF. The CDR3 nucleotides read TGTGCCAGCAGTTTCGGGAGGACAGCTAACACCGGGGAGCTGTTTTTT.

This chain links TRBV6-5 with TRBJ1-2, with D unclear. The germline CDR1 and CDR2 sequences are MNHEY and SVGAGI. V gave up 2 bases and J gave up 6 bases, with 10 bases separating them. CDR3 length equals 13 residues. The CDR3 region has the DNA TGTGCCAGCAGTTACCGTCGGTTCGATGGCTACACCTTC. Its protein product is CASSYRRFDGYTF.

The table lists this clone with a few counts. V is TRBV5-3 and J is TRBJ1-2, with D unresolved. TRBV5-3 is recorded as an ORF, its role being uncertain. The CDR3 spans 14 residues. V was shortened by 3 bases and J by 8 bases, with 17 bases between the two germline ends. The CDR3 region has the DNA TGTGCCAGAAGCTCCACCTGTGGGTTAGCAGGCTACACCTTC. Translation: CARSSTCGLAGYTF.

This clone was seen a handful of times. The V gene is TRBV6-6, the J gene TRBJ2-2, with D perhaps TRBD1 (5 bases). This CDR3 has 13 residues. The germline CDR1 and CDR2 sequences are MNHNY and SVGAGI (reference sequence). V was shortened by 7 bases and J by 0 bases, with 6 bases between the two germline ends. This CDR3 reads CASKGSNTGELFF. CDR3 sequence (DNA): TGTGCCAGCAAGGGGTCGAACACCGGGGAGCTGTTTTTT.

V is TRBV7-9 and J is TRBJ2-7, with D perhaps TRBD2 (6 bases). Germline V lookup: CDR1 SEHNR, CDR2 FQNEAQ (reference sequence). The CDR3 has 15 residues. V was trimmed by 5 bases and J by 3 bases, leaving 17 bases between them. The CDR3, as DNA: TGTGCCAGCAGCCCCCGGGCAACTAGCTACTACGAGCAGTACTTC. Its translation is CASSPRATSYYEQYF.

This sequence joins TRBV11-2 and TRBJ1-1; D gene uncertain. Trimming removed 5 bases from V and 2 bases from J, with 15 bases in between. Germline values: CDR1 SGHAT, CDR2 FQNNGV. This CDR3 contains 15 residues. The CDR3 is CASSTGYAGNTEAFF. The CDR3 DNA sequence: TGTGCCAGCAGCACCGGTTACGCGGGAAACACTGAAGCTTTCTTT.

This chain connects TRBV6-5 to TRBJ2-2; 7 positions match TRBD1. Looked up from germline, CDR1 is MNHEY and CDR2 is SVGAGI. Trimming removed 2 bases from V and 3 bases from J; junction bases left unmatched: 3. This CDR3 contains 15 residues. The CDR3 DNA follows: TGTGCCAGCAGTTACGAGACAGGGCACACCGGGGAGCTGTTTTTT. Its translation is CASSYETGHTGELFF.

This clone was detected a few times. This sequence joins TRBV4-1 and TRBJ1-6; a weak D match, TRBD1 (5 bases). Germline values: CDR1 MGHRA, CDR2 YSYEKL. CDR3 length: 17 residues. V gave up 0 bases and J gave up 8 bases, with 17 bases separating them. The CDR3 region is CASSQEELRGADSPLHF. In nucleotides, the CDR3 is TGCGCCAGCAGCCAAGAAGAACTCCGTGGGGCTGATTCACCCCTCCACTTT.

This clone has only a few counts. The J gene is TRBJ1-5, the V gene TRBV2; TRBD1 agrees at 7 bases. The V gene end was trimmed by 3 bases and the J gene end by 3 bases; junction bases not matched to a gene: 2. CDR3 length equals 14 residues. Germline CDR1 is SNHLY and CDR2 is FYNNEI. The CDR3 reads CASSDRGVNQPQHF. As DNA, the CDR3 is TGTGCCAGCAGTGACAGGGGGGTCAATCAGCCCCAGCATTTT.

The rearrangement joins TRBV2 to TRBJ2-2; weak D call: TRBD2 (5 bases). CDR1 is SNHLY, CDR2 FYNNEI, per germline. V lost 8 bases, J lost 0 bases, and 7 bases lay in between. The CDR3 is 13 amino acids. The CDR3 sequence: CASGSSNTGELFF. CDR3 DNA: TGTGCCAGCGGGAGTTCGAACACCGGGGAGCTGTTTTTT.

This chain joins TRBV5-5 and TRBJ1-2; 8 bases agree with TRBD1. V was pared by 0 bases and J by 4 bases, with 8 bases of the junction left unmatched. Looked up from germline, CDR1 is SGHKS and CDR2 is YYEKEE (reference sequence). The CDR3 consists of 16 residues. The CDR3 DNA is TGTGCCAGCAGCTTGGCCAACGCAGGGGGCGTCTATGGCTACACCTTC. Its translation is CASSLANAGGVYGYTF.

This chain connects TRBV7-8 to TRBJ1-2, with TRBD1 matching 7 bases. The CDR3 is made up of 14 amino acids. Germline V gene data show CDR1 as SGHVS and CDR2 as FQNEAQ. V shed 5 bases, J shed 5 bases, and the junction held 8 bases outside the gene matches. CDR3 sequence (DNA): TGTGCCAGCAGCCCTTACGACAGGGAATATGGCTACACCTTC. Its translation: CASSPYDREYGYTF.

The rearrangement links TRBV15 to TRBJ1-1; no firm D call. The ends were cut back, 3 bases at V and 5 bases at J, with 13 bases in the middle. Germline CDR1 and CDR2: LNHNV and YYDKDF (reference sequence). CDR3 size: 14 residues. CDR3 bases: TGTGCCACCAGCAGTACGGGGTCCAGGACTGAAGCTTTCTTT. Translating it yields CATSSTGSRTEAFF.

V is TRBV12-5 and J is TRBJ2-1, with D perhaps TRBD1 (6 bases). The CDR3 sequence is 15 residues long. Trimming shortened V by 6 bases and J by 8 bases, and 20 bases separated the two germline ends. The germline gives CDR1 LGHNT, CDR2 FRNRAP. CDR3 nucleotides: TGTGCTAGTGGCGTAGGACAGTTATATGCCGATGAGCAGTTCTTC. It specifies CASGVGQLYADEQFF.